The sequence of this T cell receptor beta chain was determined in a study of regulatory T cells in long-lasting Graves disease (dated by TCRdb to about 2021). Regarding the research as a whole: Persistent Graves' disease meant more than 5 years of antithyroid drug treatment with TSH receptor autoantibodies that stayed positive. Peripheral blood TCR sequencing and RNA sequencing compared persistent Graves' disease patients with newly diagnosed Graves' disease patients. The study took place in China and was registered as a clinical trial. TCR sequencing covered 13 persistent and 20 or so newly diagnosed Graves' disease patients, some 33 samples in total. Antithyroid drugs had been taken for about 10.3 years on average by persistent Graves' disease patients in the clinical cohort.

The paper's findings and limits, for the study overall: Only peripheral blood was studied, because thyroid tissue, the primary lesion, was inaccessible. Only the TCR beta chain was sequenced and analyzed. Compared with newly diagnosed patients, persistent Graves' disease patients had lower TCR Shannon entropy and fewer highly expanded clones, which suggests clonal expansion. The authors acknowledged the small sample size as a limitation that may reduce accuracy. TRBV28, TRBJ1-2 and TRBJ2-5 were preferentially used in persistent disease, while TRBV20-1 and TRBJ2-1 were favored in newly diagnosed disease. A larger number of public clonotypes was shared among persistent patients (fewer than 3,000) than among newly diagnosed patients (about 990).

Read against the paper, the sample's time point label means: persistent/refractory GD, antithyroid drugs over 5 years with positive TRAb. For both TCR sequencing and RNA sequencing, RNA was extracted from PBMCs in TRIzol. Graves' disease was diagnosed according to American Thyroid Association guidelines. Recruitment of patients was carried out at an endocrinology department in Xi'an, China. Each patient gave about 10 milliliters of peripheral blood, collected in an EDTA anticoagulant tube. PBMCs were isolated by Ficoll Paque Plus density gradient separation without further T cell sorting. RNA quality was checked with an Agilent 2100 Bioanalyzer and agarose gel, and concentration with a NanoDrop 2000. Library creation used multiplex PCR. Sequenced on an Illumina HiSeq 4000. iRepertoire HTBI primers and Arm-PCR amplification of CDR3 regions were used to construct TCR beta libraries. PCR products were gel purified before sequencing. On the authors' methods: Across samples, about 63 TRBV and 13 to 15 TRBJ segments were identified and used for gene usage analysis of CDR3 amino acid clonotypes. COPE and FqMerger were used to merge the filtered high-quality paired reads into contigs. BLAST was used to align contigs to IMGT TRBV, TRBD and TRBJ reference genes, and CDR3 was defined according to IMGT. Clonotypes above 0.1% frequency were classified as highly expanded clones. Shannon entropy was used to measure repertoire diversity, and the Gini coefficient was used to measure V-J evenness. Public clonotypes were defined as clonotypes shared by more than one individual. TCRdb reworked the public reads: Q25 trimming with fastp, MiXCR clone assembly, productive beta chains retained. Rows matching on CDR3 protein sequence are summarized as one entry with the most common DNA and genes. TCRdb, not the original authors, processed these V and J calls. Recorded for this sample are roughly 700,000 distinct CDR3 sequences; 30% of them occurred a single time. The ten largest clonotypes hold about 42% of the sample.

The CDR3 holds 17 amino acids from the cysteine to the phenylalanine. This entry keeps only the CDR3 DNA: 51 bases, framed from base 1. The trim is 4 bases for V and 0 bases for J, with a gap of 16 bases between the germline ends. CDR1 MNHNS and CDR2 SASEGT were looked up in the germline V gene. Concerning this clonotype: The antigen this receptor binds is unknown. Base qualities are not provided; no much larger clone lies one nucleotide away.

The sequencing used peripheral blood mononuclear cells (PBMCs), collected when the disease was refractory, from a patient treated with antithyroid drugs. This receptor was taken from a female donor with Graves disease. The sequence links TRBV6-1 to TRBJ1-5; the D gene remains uncertain. The DNA is as follows: TGTGCCAGCAGTGGTATGGAGGCCGAGGATAGCAATCAGCCCCAGCATTTT. This encodes CASSGMEAEDSNQPQHF.